This TCR beta chain originates from a study of yellow fever vaccine responses in identical twins. Findings of the study overall: Reports say the vaccine T cell response in twins looked partly convergent and partly personalized.

TCRdb re-called the RT-PCR reads with MiXCR, one entry per CDR3 protein. The sample has about 10,000 distinct CDR3 sequences, around four fifths seen once. Remarks on this clonotype: Its matching antigen is unknown.

This TCR was sampled from a young woman who received the yellow fever vaccine. The specimen comprised T cells from blood (PBMCs), unsorted or a sorted subset (not recorded which), sampled before or after yellow fever vaccination (not recorded which).

In nucleotides, the CDR3 is TGTGCCAGCAGCTTGCTAGCGGGATCCCACGAGCAGTACTTC. It yields the protein CASSLLAGSHEQYF. The V and J genes are TRBV7-3 and TRBJ2-7; 9 nucleotides align to TRBD2. The CDR3 is 14 amino acids. Per germline, CDR1 SGHTA and CDR2 FQGTGA. After removal of 3 bases from V and 5 bases from J, the junction contained 5 bases not matched to a gene.